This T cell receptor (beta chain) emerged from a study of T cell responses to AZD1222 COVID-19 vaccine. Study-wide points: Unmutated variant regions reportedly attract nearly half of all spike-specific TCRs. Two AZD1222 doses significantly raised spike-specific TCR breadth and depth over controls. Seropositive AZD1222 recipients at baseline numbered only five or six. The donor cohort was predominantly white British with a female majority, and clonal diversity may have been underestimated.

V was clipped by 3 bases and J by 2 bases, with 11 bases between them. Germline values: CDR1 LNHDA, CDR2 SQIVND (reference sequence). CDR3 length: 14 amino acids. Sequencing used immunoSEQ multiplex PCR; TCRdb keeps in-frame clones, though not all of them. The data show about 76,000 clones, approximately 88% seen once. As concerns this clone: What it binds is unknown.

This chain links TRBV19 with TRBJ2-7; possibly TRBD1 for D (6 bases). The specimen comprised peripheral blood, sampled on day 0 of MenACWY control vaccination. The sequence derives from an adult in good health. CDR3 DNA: TGTGCCAGTAGTATCCCAGGGGAGACCTACGAGCAGTACTTC. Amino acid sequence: CASSIPGETYEQYF.